This entry concerns a single T cell receptor (beta chain). Antigen: not known. These data come from a study of radiotherapy plus CTLA-4 blockade in lung cancer. Regarding the study as a whole: Among reported predictors of response, early blood T cell clone dynamics with interferon-beta performed best.

Profiling relied on immunoSEQ multiplex PCR, and the TCRdb table lists in-frame clones only, not all of them. The sample holds roughly 30,000 clones, over 70% seen once. People whose metastatic non-small-cell lung cancer was chemo-refractory got focal radiation along with CTLA-4 blockade by ipilimumab. The length of the CDR3 is 15 residues. Germline-derived CDR1 and CDR2 are MNHEY and SMNVEV (reference sequence). Trimming cost V 1 base and J 2 bases, with 12 bases left between them. The receptor was isolated from a human donor with non-small cell lung cancer that progressed on radiotherapy plus ipilimumab. The specimen was peripheral blood, collected from a patient treated with radiotherapy plus ipilimumab. J is TRBJ2-7 and V is TRBV27, with D unresolved. DNA of the CDR3: TGTGCCAGCAGTTTATATCCCAGAGCGACCTACGAGCAGTACTTC. It codes for CASSLYPRATYEQYF.